This is a list of T cell receptor beta chains from one sample in a study of vaccination effects on CD4 cells after COVID-19. No antigen has been identified for these receptors. The repertoire was sequenced with immunoSEQ multiplex PCR; TCRdb's copy has only in-frame clones and lacks some. This repertoire shows about 70,000 clones, over 60% found once; its top ten account for about 4.7%. Sequencing was performed on CD4+ T cells from PBMCs cultured with HIV peptides, taken before COVID-19 vaccination. The receptors shown here come from a human donor who had a prior SARS-CoV-2 infection. The CDR3 runs from the conserved cysteine through the conserved F or W. The D gene is left open where the match is weak. Rows give clone size only sometimes, using once, few, many, or a class for an expanded clone.

>TRBJ2-3|-|-|TRBV4-2
TGTGCCAGCAGCCAGGATCCAGAGGGGGGGCCGGTAAATACGCAGTATTTT
CASSQDPEGGPVNTQYF
>TRBJ2-7|-|-|TRBV11-2
TGTGCCAGCAGCCCCCGATGGGGGGACGCCGAGCAGTACTTC
CASSPRWGDAEQYF
>TRBJ2-1|-|-|TRBV11-3
TGTGCCAGCGCGAGGTCGAATGAGCAGTTCTTC
CASARSNEQFF
>TRBJ2-5|-|TRBD1|TRBV2
TGTGCCAGCAGTGAGAGACAGGGTATAACCCAGTACTTC
CASSERQGITQYF
>TRBJ2-6|-|-|TRBV2
TGTGCCAGCAGTGAAGCGCTTGGGACCGCGGCCTCTGGGGCCAACGTCCTGACTTTC
CASSEALGTAASGANVLTF
>TRBJ2-3|-|TRBD2|TRBV3-1/TRBV3-2
TGTGCCAGCAGCCACCCTCCTACCGGGACTAGCGGGATCTACACAGATACGCAGTATTTT
CASSHPPTGTSGIYTDTQYF
>TRBJ2-2|-|-|TRBV6-1
TGTGCCAGCAGTGAAGTGGGTTCCACCGGGGAGCTGTTTTTT
CASSEVGSTGELFF
>TRBJ2-1|-|TRBD2|TRBV9
TGTGCCAGCAGCGTAGTAACGGGAGGGCCTAATGAGCAGTTCTTC
CASSVVTGGPNEQFF
>TRBJ1-5|-|-|TRBV5-5
TGTGCCAGCAGCTTGCGTGTGGGGGCGGGCCAGCCCCAGCATTTT
CASSLRVGAGQPQHF
>TRBJ2-3|-|-|TRBV4-3
TGCGCCAGCAGCCGGAAGATAGCGGTTACAGATACGCAGTATTTT
CASSRKIAVTDTQYF
>TRBJ1-1|-|TRBD1|TRBV11-2
TGTGCCAGCAGCTCATGGACAGGGGACACTGAAGCTTTCTTT
CASSSWTGDTEAFF
>TRBJ1-6|once|-|TRBV5-5
TGTGCCAGCAGCTTGGATCCCCAGAATTCACCCCTCCACTTT
CASSLDPQNSPLHF
>TRBJ1-6|-|-|TRBV20-1
TGCAGTGCTAGTCAAGGCAATTCACCCCTCCACTTT
CSASQGNSPLHF
>TRBJ2-1|few|TRBD1|TRBV5-1
TGCGCCAGCAGCTTACAACTGTACCGGACAGGGTACAATGAGCAGTTCTTC
CASSLQLYRTGYNEQFF
>TRBJ1-6|-|-|TRBV9
TGTGCCAGCAGCTTCACAGGGTTGGGGGGTTCACCCCTCCACTTT
CASSFTGLGGSPLHF
>TRBJ2-1|once|-|TRBV7-9
TGTGCCAGCAGCTTGGCTAGCTCCTACAATGAGCAGTTCTTC
CASSLASSYNEQFF
>TRBJ2-5|once|TRBD2|TRBV9
TGTGCCAGCAGCGGACAGCTAGCGGGAGGGAGAACAGAGACCCAGTACTTC
CASSGQLAGGRTETQYF
>TRBJ1-3|-|-|TRBV5-1
TGCGCCAGCAGCTTTGGACAGCTTGACTCTGGAAACACCATATATTTT
CASSFGQLDSGNTIYF
>TRBJ1-6|-|-|TRBV5-4
TGTGCCAGCAGCTCTCAGGGATTCGGTAATTCACCCCTCCACTTT
CASSSQGFGNSPLHF
>TRBJ2-7|-|-|TRBV4-3
TGCGCCAGCAGCCAAGCTATTGGGGATGGCTCCTACGAGCAGTACTTC
CASSQAIGDGSYEQYF
>TRBJ1-1|-|TRBD1|TRBV15
TGTGCCACCAGCACACAGGGGCGAACTGAAGCTTTCTTT
CATSTQGRTEAFF
>TRBJ1-1|few|-|TRBV5-1
TGCGCCAGCAGCTTGGTGTATCAGACTGAAGCTTTCTTT
CASSLVYQTEAFF
>TRBJ1-1|-|-|TRBV18
TGTGCCAGCTCACCACAGGTCGGGGGGGAGGTCACTGAAGCTTTCTTT
CASSPQVGGEVTEAFF
>TRBJ2-1|-|-|TRBV9
TGTGCCAGCAGCGTAGGCAGTTACAATGAGCAGTTCTTC
CASSVGSYNEQFF
>TRBJ1-4|-|-|TRBV5-1
TGCGCCAGCAGCCTCCGGGAGGGGGGTGAAAAACTGTTTTTT
CASSLREGGEKLFF
>TRBJ2-2|-|TRBD1|TRBV5-4
TGTGCCAGCAGCTATAGGACAGGTGCGAACACCGGGGAGCTGTTTTTT
CASSYRTGANTGELFF
>TRBJ1-2|-|TRBD1|TRBV2
TGTGCCAGCAGTGAAGCTACTCTCGGGACAGGGGGCGCGGATGGCTACACCTTC
CASSEATLGTGGADGYTF
>TRBJ1-1|few|-|TRBV3-1/TRBV3-2
TGTGCCAGCAGCCTCAGGGATGGGAACACTGAAGCTTTCTTT
CASSLRDGNTEAFF
>TRBJ2-1|-|-|TRBV5-1
TGCGCCAGCAGCTCGGCGGGCAACCTTTACAATGAGCAGTTCTTC
CASSSAGNLYNEQFF
>TRBJ1-2|once|-|TRBV19
TGTGCCAGTAGTCCTTCCCTCGGACAGTTCGGCTATGGCTACACCTTC
CASSPSLGQFGYGYTF
>TRBJ1-1|-|-|TRBV19
TGTGCCAGTACCTACACAGGCGGCACTGAAGCTTTCTTT
CASTYTGGTEAFF
>TRBJ2-3|-|-|TRBV6-2/TRBV6-3
TGTGCCAGCACCCCCCGGTACAGGTCCAGGGATACGCAGTATTTT
CASTPRYRSRDTQYF
>TRBJ1-2|-|TRBD1|TRBV20-1
TGCAGTGCTTGGGACAGAAAAGGCTACACCTTC
CSAWDRKGYTF
>TRBJ2-1|-|-|TRBV5-4
TGTGCCAGCAGCTTGCTTGCAGGTTACAATGAGCAGTTCTTC
CASSLLAGYNEQFF
>TRBJ2-7|-|-|TRBV7-9
TGTGCCAGCAGCCTACTCCGGGACTCCTACGAGCAGTACTTC
CASSLLRDSYEQYF
>TRBJ1-6|few|-|TRBV6-5
TGTGCCAGCAGTTGGGACGGTCGCTATAATTCACCCCTCCACTTT
CASSWDGRYNSPLHF
>TRBJ1-6|few|-|TRBV18
TGTGCCAGCTCACCGGCAGGGCCTAATTCACCCCTCCACTTT
CASSPAGPNSPLHF
>TRBJ2-2|-|TRBD2|TRBV11-3
TGTGCCAGCAGCTTAGGGATGACTAGCGGGAGTGCCGGGGAGCTGTTTTTT
CASSLGMTSGSAGELFF
>TRBJ2-7|once|TRBD1|TRBV5-1
TGCGCCAGCAGCGCCGGTCGACAGGGCCCCCCCTACGAGCAGTACTTC
CASSAGRQGPPYEQYF
>TRBJ2-3|-|-|TRBV19
TGTGCCAGTAGCGGTGGGGGATACACAGATACGCAGTATTTT
CASSGGGYTDTQYF
>TRBJ2-3|-|-|TRBV9
TGTGCCAGCAGCTCCCGGGGGACAGATACGCAGTATTTT
CASSSRGTDTQYF
>TRBJ2-2|-|-|TRBV7-9
TGTGCCAGCAGCGGGGACCAATACTATAGCCTTGAGCTGTTTTTT
CASSGDQYYSLELFF
>TRBJ1-5|-|-|TRBV7-2
TGTGCCAGCAGCGTGGACAGTCAACATCAGCCCCAGCATTTT
CASSVDSQHQPQHF
>TRBJ2-5|-|TRBD1|TRBV6-6
TGTGCCAGCAGTTACTCTTCGACAGGGGACAAGGAGACCCAGTACTTC
CASSYSSTGDKETQYF
>TRBJ2-5|-|-|TRBV3-1/TRBV3-2
TGTGCCAGCAGCATGGCGGGGCGGGAGACCCAGTACTTC
CASSMAGRETQYF
>TRBJ1-5|-|-|TRBV12-5
TGTGCTAGTGGTTTGAGCAGGGCAGGTCAGCCCCAGCATTTT
CASGLSRAGQPQHF
>TRBJ2-2|-|-|TRBV15
TGTGCCACCAGCAGGATCGTAACGAACACCGGGGAGCTGTTTTTT
CATSRIVTNTGELFF
>TRBJ2-1|-|-|TRBV24-1
TGTGCCACCAGTGATCGGGCGCTATTTCAATTCAAGGCGGGGCAGTTCTTC
CATSDRALFQFKAGQFF
>TRBJ2-1|-|-|TRBV4-1
TGCGCCAGCAGCCAAGAGGGGGTAGGTGGTGAGCAGTTCTTC
CASSQEGVGGEQFF